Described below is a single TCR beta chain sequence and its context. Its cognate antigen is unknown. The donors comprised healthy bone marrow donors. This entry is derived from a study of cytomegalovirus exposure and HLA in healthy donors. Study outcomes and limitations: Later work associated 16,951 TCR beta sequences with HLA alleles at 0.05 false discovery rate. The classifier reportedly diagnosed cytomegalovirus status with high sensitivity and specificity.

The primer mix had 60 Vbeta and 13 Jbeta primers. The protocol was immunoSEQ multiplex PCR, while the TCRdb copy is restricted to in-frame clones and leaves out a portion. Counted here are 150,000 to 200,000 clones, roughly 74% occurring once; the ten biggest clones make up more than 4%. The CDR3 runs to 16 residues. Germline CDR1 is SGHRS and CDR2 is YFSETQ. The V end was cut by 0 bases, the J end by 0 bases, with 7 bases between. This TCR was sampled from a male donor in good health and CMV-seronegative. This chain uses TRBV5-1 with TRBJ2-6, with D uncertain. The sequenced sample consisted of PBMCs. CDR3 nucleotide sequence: TGCGCCAGCAGCTTGGTAGAATTCTCTGGGGCCAACGTCCTGACTTTC. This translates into CASSLVEFSGANVLTF.